One T cell receptor beta chain is described in this entry. Its antigen is unknown. The data were taken from a study of cytotoxic CD8 clonotypes in ibrutinib-treated CLL. Turning to the study itself: Partial response was seen in 25 or so patients and complete response in 2; after median 68 months, approximately 15 stayed remitted, about 12 progressed. Mean per-sample yields comprised roughly 280,000 productive templates and tens of thousands of productive rearrangements.

J gave up 1 base and V 5 bases, and 11 bases lay outside the gene matches. The CDR3 covers 16 residues. Germline V gives CDR1 SGHNT, CDR2 YYREEE (reference sequence). Profiled with immunoSEQ multiplex PCR; TCRdb holds only in-frame clones, not every one. There are some 300,000 clones in the sample; around four fifths occur only once, and roughly 7% lies in the top ten. Study-wide findings and caveats: With treatment, public clonotypes, which were uncommon, either contracted or remained stable.

This specimen was PBMCs, taken before ibrutinib treatment. The source is a human donor with chronic lymphocytic leukemia. This chain links TRBV5-4 with TRBJ2-5; 7 positions match TRBD2. CDR3 sequence: CASRAGASGPQETQYF. The CDR3 nucleotides read TGTGCCAGCAGAGCCGGCGCTAGCGGCCCCCAAGAGACCCAGTACTTC.